The sequence of this T cell receptor (beta chain) was determined in a study of cytomegalovirus exposure and HLA in healthy donors. Study-wide findings and caveats: High specificity and sensitivity for cytomegalovirus status were reported for the classifier. Confirmation in vitro established that three CMV-associated chains were specific for CMV antigens. While the bulk of TCR sequences proved rare, some public TCRs turned up in many donors. Some TCR beta chains (164 of them) were listed as cytomegalovirus-associated.

Unmatched junction bases numbered 7, after V lost 1 base and J lost 6 bases. The CDR3 contains 15 residues. Germline CDR1 GTSNPN, CDR2 SVGIG (reference sequence). This table comes from immunoSEQ multiplex PCR, and its TCRdb copy is limited to in-frame clones, with some not included. The sample consists of about 82,000 clones, around 94% of them appearing once. With respect to this clone: The target antigen is unknown.

V is TRBV30 and J is TRBJ2-5; TRBD2 matches 11 bases. What was sequenced was PBMCs. The sequence derives from a man in his late teens or twenties in good health and CMV-seronegative. The CDR3 nucleotides read TGTGCCTGGAGTGGCTCGGCTAGCGGGGGGAAGACCCAGTACTTC. Translating gives CAWSGSASGGKTQYF.